This T cell receptor beta chain originates from a study of T cells in Graves' hyperthyroidism and ophthalmopathy. Regarding the study as a whole: Also found in blood were most expanded thyroid clonotypes above 0.001.

V shed 3 bases, J shed 6 bases, and the junction held 10 bases outside the gene matches. The germline CDR1 and CDR2 sequences are LGHDT and YNNKEL (reference sequence). The CDR3 sequence is 15 residues long. The CDR3 regions of TCR beta were amplified from RNA transcripts. Researchers ran a first-round RT-PCR on the TCR CDR3 using the HTBI primer set. TCRdb independently ran MiXCR on the multiplex PCR reads; one entry per CDR3 protein. The sample contains hundreds of thousands of distinct CDR3 sequences, 15% to 20% of which appear only once. Details on this clonotype: Its antigen is not identified.

Sample: blood. This sequence joins TRBV3-1 and TRBJ2-7; TRBD2 matches 8 bases. This TCR was sampled from a woman aged 40 to 49 with Graves' ophthalmopathy. The CDR3 is CASSQRAGGWGEQYF. For the CDR3, the DNA is TGTGCCAGCAGCCAGCGGGCGGGAGGTTGGGGCGAGCAGTACTTC.